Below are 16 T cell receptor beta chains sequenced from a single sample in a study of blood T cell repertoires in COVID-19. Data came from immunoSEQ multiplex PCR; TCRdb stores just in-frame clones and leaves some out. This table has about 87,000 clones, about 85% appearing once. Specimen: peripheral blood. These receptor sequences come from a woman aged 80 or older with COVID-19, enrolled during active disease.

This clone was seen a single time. CDR3 protein: CASSSGQYTEAFF. The CDR3 nucleotides read TGTGCCAGCAGCTCCGGACAGTACACTGAAGCTTTCTTT. The chain couples TRBV7-3 to TRBJ1-1; a weak D match, TRBD1 (6 bases). The V end was cut by 4 bases, the J end by 3 bases, with 9 bases between. Germline loops: CDR1 SGHTA, CDR2 FQGTGA. The length of the CDR3 is 13 residues.

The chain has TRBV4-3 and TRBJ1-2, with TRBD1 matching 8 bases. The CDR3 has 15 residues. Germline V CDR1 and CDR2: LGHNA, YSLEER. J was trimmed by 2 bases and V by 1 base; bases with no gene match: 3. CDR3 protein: CASSQVGTGNYGYTF. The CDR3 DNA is TGCGCCAGCAGCCAAGTTGGGACAGGAAACTATGGCTACACCTTC.

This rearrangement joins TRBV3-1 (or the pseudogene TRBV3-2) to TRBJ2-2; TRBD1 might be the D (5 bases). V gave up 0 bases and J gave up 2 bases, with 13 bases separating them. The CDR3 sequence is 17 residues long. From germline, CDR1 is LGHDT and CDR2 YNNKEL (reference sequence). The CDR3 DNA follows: TGTGCCAGCAGCCAAGAAAGGCGGCAGGGTAACACCGGGGAGCTGTTTTTT. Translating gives CASSQERRQGNTGELFF.

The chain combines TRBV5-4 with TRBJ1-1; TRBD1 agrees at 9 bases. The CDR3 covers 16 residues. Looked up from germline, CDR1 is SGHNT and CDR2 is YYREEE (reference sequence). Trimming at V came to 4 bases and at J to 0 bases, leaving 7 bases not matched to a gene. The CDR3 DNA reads TGTGCCAGCAGCACCGGACAGGGGAAGATGAACACTGAAGCTTTCTTT. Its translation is CASSTGQGKMNTEAFF.

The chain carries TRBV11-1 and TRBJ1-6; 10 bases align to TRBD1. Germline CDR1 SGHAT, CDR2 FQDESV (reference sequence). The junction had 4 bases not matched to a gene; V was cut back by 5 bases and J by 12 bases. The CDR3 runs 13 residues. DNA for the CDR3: TGTGCCAGCAGCCCGGGACAGGGGTTACCCCTCCACTTT. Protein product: CASSPGQGLPLHF.

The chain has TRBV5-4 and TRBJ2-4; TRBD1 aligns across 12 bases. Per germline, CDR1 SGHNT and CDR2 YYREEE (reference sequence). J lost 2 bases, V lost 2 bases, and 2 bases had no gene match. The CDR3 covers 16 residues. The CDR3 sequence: CASSFGTGGTKNIQYF. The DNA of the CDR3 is TGTGCCAGCAGCTTCGGGACAGGGGGCACCAAAAACATTCAGTACTTC.

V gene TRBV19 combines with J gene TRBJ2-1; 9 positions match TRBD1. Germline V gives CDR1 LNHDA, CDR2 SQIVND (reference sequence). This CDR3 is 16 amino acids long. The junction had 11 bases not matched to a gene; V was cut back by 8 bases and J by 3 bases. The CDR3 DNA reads TGTGCCAGTGAGAGTTGGGGACAGGGTTTCTACAATGAGCAGTTCTTC. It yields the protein CASESWGQGFYNEQFF.

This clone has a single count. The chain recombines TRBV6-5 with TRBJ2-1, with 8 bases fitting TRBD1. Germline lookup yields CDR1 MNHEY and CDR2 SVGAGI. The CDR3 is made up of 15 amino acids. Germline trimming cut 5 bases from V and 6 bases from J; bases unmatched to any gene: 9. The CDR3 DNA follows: TGTGCCAGCAGTACGGACAGGGTACCCCTCAATGAGCAGTTCTTC. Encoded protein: CASSTDRVPLNEQFF.

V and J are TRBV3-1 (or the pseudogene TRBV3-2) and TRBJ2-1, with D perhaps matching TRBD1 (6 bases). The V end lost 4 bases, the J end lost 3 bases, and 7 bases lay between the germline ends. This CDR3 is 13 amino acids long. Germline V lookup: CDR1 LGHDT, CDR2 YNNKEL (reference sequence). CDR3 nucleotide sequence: TGTGCCAGCAGCCCGGGACACTACAATGAGCAGTTCTTC. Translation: CASSPGHYNEQFF.

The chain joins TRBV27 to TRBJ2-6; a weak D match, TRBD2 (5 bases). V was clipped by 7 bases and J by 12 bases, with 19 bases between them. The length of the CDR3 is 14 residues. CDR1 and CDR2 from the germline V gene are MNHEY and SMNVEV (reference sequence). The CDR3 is CASNRGWGPTVLTF. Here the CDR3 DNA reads TGTGCCAGCAATCGGGGATGGGGTCCTACCGTCCTGACTTTC.

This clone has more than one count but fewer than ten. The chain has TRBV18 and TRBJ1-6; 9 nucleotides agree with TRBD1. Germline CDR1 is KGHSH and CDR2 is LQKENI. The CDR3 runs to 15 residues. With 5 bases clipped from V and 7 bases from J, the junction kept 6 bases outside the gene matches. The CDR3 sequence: CASSTQGATNSPLHF. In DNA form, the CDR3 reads TGTGCCAGCTCAACACAGGGGGCGACCAATTCACCCCTCCACTTT.

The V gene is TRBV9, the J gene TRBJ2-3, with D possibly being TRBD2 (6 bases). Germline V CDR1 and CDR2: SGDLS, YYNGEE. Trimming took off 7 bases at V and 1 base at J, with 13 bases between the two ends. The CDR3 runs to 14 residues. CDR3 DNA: TGTGCCAGCTCACGGGGAGGAGGCACAGATACGCAGTATTTT. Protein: CASSRGGGTDTQYF.

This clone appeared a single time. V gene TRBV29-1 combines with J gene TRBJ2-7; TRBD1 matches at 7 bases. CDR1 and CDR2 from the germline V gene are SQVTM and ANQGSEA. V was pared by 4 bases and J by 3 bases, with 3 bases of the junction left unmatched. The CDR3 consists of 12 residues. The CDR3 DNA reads TGCAGCGTTGTAGACAGGGACTACGAGCAGTACTTC. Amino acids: CSVVDRDYEQYF.

The CDR3 region has the DNA TGTGCCAGCAGCGGACTAGCGGGAGACCCCGAGAGCTCCTACAATGAGCAGTTCTTC. Translated, it gives CASSGLAGDPESSYNEQFF. The rearrangement uses TRBV28 and TRBJ2-1, with TRBD2 matching 13 bases. Germline V CDR1 and CDR2: MDHEN, SYDVKM. With 6 bases clipped from V and 0 bases from J, the junction kept 11 bases outside the gene matches. This CDR3 comprises 19 residues.

CDR3 nucleotide sequence: TGTGCCAGCAGCGCTGAGGGGACTCAAAACACCGGGGAGCTGTTTTTT. Translation: CASSAEGTQNTGELFF. The rearrangement links TRBV2 to TRBJ2-2; D possibly corresponds to TRBD2 (6 bases). The CDR3 totals 16 residues. Trimming shortened V by 6 bases and J by 2 bases, and 16 bases separated the two germline ends. From germline, CDR1 is SNHLY and CDR2 FYNNEI. The full variable domain, its missing parts supplied by reference TRBV2 and TRBJ2-2, is EPEVTQTPSHQVTQMGQEVILRCVPISNHLYFYWYRQILGQKVEFLVSFYNNEISEKSEIFDDQFSVERPDGSNFTLKIRSTKLEDSAMYFCASSAEGTQNTGELFFGEGSRLTVL.

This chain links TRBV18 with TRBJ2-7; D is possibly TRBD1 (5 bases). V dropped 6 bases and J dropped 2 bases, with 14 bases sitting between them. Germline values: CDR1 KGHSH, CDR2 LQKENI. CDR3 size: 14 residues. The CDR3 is CASSSFDRTYEQYF. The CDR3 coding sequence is TGTGCCAGCTCGTCATTTGACAGAACCTACGAGCAGTACTTC.